This record concerns one TCR beta chain sequence. The antigen remains unidentified. The source of the sample is a study of beta chain features in type 1 diabetes. General study findings and limits: Moderate but significant shortening of TCRB CDR3s was recorded in all four CD4+ subsets from Type 1 diabetes patients.

Populations obtained by sorting all exceeded 95% purity. Every isolated RNA sample was fully reverse transcribed, so sequencing captured expressed TCRB transcripts. Generated by immunoSEQ multiplex PCR, the TCRdb table keeps only in-frame clones and is missing some. There are about 700,000 clones in the sample; under 15% occur only once, and approximately 0.022% lies in the top ten. Per germline, CDR1 ENHRY and CDR2 SYGVKD. V was cut by 5 bases and J by 1 base, with 15 bases left in between. CDR3 size: 15 residues. Material for sequencing was naive CD4+ T cells from blood. The origin of this receptor is a man aged 18 to 35 with type 1 diabetes. The gene calls are TRBV10-3 and TRBJ2-7; a weak D match, TRBD1 (6 bases). The CDR3, as DNA: TGTGCCATCAGTCCCCTAACAGGGCCTTCCTACGAGCAGTACTTC. Translation: CAISPLTGPSYEQYF.